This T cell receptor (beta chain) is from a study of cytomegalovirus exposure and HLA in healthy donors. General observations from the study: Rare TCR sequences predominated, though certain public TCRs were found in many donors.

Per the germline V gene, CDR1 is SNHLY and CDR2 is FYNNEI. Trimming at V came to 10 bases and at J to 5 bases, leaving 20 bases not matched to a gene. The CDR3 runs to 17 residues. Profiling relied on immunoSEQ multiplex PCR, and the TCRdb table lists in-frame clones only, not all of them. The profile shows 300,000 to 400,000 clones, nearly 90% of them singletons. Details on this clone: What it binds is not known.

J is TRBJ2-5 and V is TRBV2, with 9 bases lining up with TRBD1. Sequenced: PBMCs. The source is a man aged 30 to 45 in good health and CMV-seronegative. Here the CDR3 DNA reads TGTGCCACCACCTCCCGACAGGGGGTCACTCCCGTTGAGACCCAGTACTTC. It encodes CATTSRQGVTPVETQYF.